This T cell receptor (beta chain) appears in the sequencing data of a study of control samples from healthy donors and cancer patients. Generated by immunoSEQ multiplex PCR, the TCRdb table keeps only in-frame clones and is missing some. Among tens of thousands of clones, roughly 82% were seen once, and the ten largest hold 2.9%. This clone showed up just once. CDR1 is LGHDT and CDR2 is YNNKEL in the germline V gene (reference sequence). V trimming: 2 bases; J trimming: 6 bases; junction bases outside the gene matches: 4. The length of the CDR3 is 14 residues. This sequence originates from a woman in her 50s with lung cancer. This rearrangement joins TRBV3-1 (or the pseudogene TRBV3-2) to TRBJ1-1, with 9 bases lining up with TRBD1. Material for sequencing was PBMCs. The CDR3 protein is CASSQYRGRSEAFF. The CDR3 DNA is TGTGCCAGCAGCCAATACAGGGGGCGATCTGAAGCTTTCTTT.